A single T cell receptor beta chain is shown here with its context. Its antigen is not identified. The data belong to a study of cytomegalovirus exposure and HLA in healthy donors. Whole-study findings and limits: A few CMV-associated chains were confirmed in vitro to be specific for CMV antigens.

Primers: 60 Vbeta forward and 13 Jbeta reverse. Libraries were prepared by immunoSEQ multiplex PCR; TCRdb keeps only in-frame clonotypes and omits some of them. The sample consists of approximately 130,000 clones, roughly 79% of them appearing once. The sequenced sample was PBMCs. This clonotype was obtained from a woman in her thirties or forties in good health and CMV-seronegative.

The CDR3, as DNA: TGTGCCAGCAGTTTACTCACAGCAAATACGCAGTATTTT. It codes for CASSLLTANTQYF. The chain recombines TRBV28 with TRBJ2-3, with D unclear. The CDR3 totals 13 residues. V lost 2 bases to trimming and J lost 7 bases, with 10 bases between them. Germline V CDR1 and CDR2: MDHEN, SYDVKM.